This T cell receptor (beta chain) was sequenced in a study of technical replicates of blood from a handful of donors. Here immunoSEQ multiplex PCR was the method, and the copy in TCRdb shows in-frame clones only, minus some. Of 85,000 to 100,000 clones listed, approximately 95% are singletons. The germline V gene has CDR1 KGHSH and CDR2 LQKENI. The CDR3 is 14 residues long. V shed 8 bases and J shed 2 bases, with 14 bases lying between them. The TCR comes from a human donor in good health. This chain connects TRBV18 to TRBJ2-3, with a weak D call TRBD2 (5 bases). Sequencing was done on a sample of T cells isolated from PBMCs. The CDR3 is CASRGGVFTDTQYF. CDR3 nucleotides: TGTGCCAGCCGGGGTGGGGTCTTCACAGATACGCAGTATTTT. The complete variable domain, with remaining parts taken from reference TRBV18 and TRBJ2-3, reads NAGVMQNPRHLVRRRGQEARLRCSPMKGHSHVYWYRQLPEEGLKFMVYLQKENIIDESGMPKERFSAEFPKEGPSILRIQQVVRGDSAAYFCASRGGVFTDTQYFGPGTRLTVL.